This T cell receptor (beta chain) was sequenced during a study of post-analysis software for immune sequencing data (dated by TCRdb to about 2015). Background for the entire study: Recorded disease courses included relapsing-remitting, secondary progressive and progressive-relapsing multiple sclerosis, with some patients lacking subtype annotation. Patient repertoires were compared against 10 to 12 previously published healthy control repertoires from donors aged roughly 6 to 26 years. A subset of samples was prepared in parallel using single-end sample barcoding, then pooled and co-amplified after Illumina adapter ligation. What the study reported, not specific to this receptor: Several TRBV segments, including TRBV5-6, TRBV5-1 and TRBV20-1, were significantly more frequent in patients than controls. The control group was slightly older than the multiple sclerosis patient group. Direct clustering with F measure revealed strong co-clustering of samples prepared in the same batch, which led to a batch-effect correction. Multiple sclerosis patients had significantly lower normalized Chao1 diversity than controls, a result that suggests substantial peripheral T-cell clonal expansion.

V is pared back by 1 base and J by 2 bases, with 11 bases lying between the germline termini. Taken from cysteine to phenylalanine, the CDR3 has 15 residues. The sequence is cut down to CDR3 DNA, 45 bases in frame from base 1. As encoded in the germline V gene, CDR1 is SGHTA while CDR2 is FQGNSA. The library was built by means of PCR. The listed sequencing device is Illumina HiSeq 2500. Unique molecular identifiers were incorporated into TCR beta cDNA libraries to reduce PCR and sequencing biases. Some 500,000 cDNA molecules were obtained for every 1 to 10 million input T cells, so each molecule roughly corresponded to one T cell. Patient libraries were prepared and sequenced with the same protocol used for the earlier healthy control dataset. Samples belonging to the same batch were prepared together, multiplexed and sequenced on a shared HiSeq lane. From the authors' description of their analysis: MIGEC handled the raw barcoded reads, throwing out single-read molecular identifier groups before consensus assembly and CDR3 extraction. Clonotype tables were post-analysed with VDJtools, and diversity was normalized by down-sampling all datasets to the smallest sample size. To correct batch-related cross-sample contamination, repertoire overlap clustering matched CDR3 amino acid sequences but not nucleotide sequences. TCRdb reprocessing: public reads trimmed at Q25 with fastp, clones called with MiXCR, in-frame beta chains kept. Records with the same CDR3 protein are collapsed into one entry carrying the most frequent genes and DNA. TCRdb's processing, not the study's, gives the V and J calls here. The sample table records a few hundred thousand distinct CDR3 sequences; roughly 35% of these occur just once. The ten largest clones add up to around an eighth of the sample.

To demonstrate the VDJtools post-analysis software, TCR beta repertoires were profiled from the peripheral blood of roughly 14 young patients with multiple sclerosis. The patients with multiple sclerosis were children and adolescents between roughly 6 and 15 years of age. Points on this clonotype: Its antigen remains undetermined. Per-base qualities were not stored, and no clone one base away is much larger.

The sequence derives from a girl under 18 with multiple sclerosis. The sequence is built from TRBV7-2 and TRBJ2-5; the best D guess is TRBD2, with 6 bases matching. Sequencing was done on a sample of blood. The CDR3 amino acid sequence is: CASSLGGLSQETQYF. The DNA sequence is as follows: TGTGCCAGCAGCTTAGGGGGACTCTCACAAGAGACCCAGTACTTC.